Sequencing of this T cell receptor beta chain was carried out in a study of blood T cell repertoires in COVID-19. Across the study: Both acute and convalescent COVID-19 samples were obtained from the United States, Italy and Spain.

In the authors' workflow: Reference gene primer amplification gave nucleated cell count estimates. Here immunoSEQ multiplex PCR was the method, and the copy in TCRdb shows in-frame clones only, minus some. That table supplies the V and J calls and clone size; D and trimming were determined from the DNA. The sample contains 120,000 to 150,000 clones, around 87% of which appear only once. Germline V gene sequence: CDR1 MNHEY, CDR2 SMNVEV (reference sequence). V dropped 5 bases and J dropped 1 base, with 11 bases sitting between them. CDR3 length: 14 amino acids. Participants were aged about 18 to 95 years, lived in some 23 US areas, and enrolled virtually. Exposed enrollees encountered a COVID-19 case at some point within 2 weeks before study entry.

The chain carries TRBV27 and TRBJ1-1; a possible D gene is TRBD1 (6 bases). Sequencing input: PBMCs or T cells enriched from blood (not recorded which). The receptor was derived from a woman between 40 and 55 years old who had been exposed to COVID-19. This CDR3 is CASSPGHKNTEAFF. Here the CDR3 DNA reads TGTGCCAGCAGTCCGGGACACAAGAACACTGAAGCTTTCTTT.